These T cell receptor beta chains were read from a single sample in a study of blood T cell repertoires in COVID-19. Produced via immunoSEQ multiplex PCR; TCRdb's table is partial and in-frame only. The table has roughly 130,000 clones, over 60% seen once. Sequencing was done on a sample of peripheral blood. Receptors originate from a man aged 80 or over with acute or convalescent COVID-19. CDR3s include the opening cysteine and the closing phenylalanine or tryptophan. The D gene is left open where the match is weak. Clone size, where shown, is once, few, many, or a class for clones that have expanded.

>NA|TRBV7-9|NA|TRBJ1-6
CASSLEQGNSPLHF
TGTGCCAGCAGCTTAGAACAGGGTAATTCACCCCTCCACTTT
>NA|TRBV19|NA|TRBJ1-1
CASSSTGSTEAFF
TGTGCCAGTAGTAGTACAGGCAGCACTGAAGCTTTCTTT
>NA|TRBV6-2/TRBV6-3|TRBD1|TRBJ2-2
CASSYDPQGESTGELFF
TGTGCCAGCAGTTACGACCCACAGGGGGAGAGCACCGGGGAGCTGTTTTTT
>NA|TRBV5-1|NA|TRBJ2-6
CASSLVSGAGANVLTF
TGCGCCAGCAGCTTGGTATCAGGGGCCGGGGCCAACGTCCTGACTTTC
>NA|TRBV7-2|NA|TRBJ2-3
CASSLEAQDWDTQYF
TGTGCCAGCAGCTTAGAGGCGCAGGATTGGGATACGCAGTATTTT
>NA|TRBV3-1/TRBV3-2|NA|TRBJ2-2
CASSQVAAGLNTGELFF
TGTGCCAGCAGCCAAGTAGCCGCAGGGTTGAACACCGGGGAGCTGTTTTTT
>NA|TRBV6-5|TRBD2|TRBJ2-7
CANGRFDEQYF
TGTGCCAACGGGAGGTTCGACGAGCAGTACTTC
>NA|TRBV7-2|NA|TRBJ1-5
CASSYRFNQPQHF
TGTGCCAGCAGCTACAGATTCAATCAGCCCCAGCATTTT
>NA|TRBV7-2|NA|TRBJ2-7
CASSLPGQNYEQYF
TGTGCCAGCAGCTTACCCGGTCAAAACTACGAGCAGTACTTC
>NA|TRBV30|TRBD1|TRBJ1-2
CAWSPGGGYTF
TGTGCCTGGAGTCCAGGGGGTGGCTACACCTTC
>NA|TRBV18|NA|TRBJ2-5
CASSPPPQEETQYF
TGTGCCAGCTCACCACCGCCACAGGAAGAGACCCAGTACTTC
>few|TRBV28|NA|TRBJ1-2
CASWDATVSNYGYTF
TGTGCCAGTTGGGATGCGACAGTTTCTAACTATGGCTACACCTTC
>many|TRBV7-8|TRBD1|TRBJ1-2
CASSRGQPLNYGYTF
TGTGCCAGCAGCAGGGGACAGCCTCTAAACTATGGCTACACCTTC